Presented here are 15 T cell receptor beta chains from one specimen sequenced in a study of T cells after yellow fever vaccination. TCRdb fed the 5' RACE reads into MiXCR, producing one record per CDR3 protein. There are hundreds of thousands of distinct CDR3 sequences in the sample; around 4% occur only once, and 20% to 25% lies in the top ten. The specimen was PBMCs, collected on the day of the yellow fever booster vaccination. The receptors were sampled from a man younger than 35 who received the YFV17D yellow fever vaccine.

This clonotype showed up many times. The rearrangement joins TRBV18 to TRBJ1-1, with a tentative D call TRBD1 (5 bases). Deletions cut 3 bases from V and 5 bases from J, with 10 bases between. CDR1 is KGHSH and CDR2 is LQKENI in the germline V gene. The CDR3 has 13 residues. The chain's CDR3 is CASSPRGLTEAFF. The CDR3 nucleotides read TGTGCCAGCTCACCTAGGGGATTGACTGAAGCTTTCTTT.

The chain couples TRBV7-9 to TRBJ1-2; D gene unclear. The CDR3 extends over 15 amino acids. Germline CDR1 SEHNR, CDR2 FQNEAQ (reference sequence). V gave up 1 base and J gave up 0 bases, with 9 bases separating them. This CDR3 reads CASSLGSATNYGYTF. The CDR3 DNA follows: TGTGCCAGCAGCTTAGGGTCAGCAACTAACTATGGCTACACCTTC.

The CDR3 sequence is CATSRAGDSNQPQHF. In DNA form, the CDR3 reads TGTGCCACCAGCAGGGCGGGTGATAGCAATCAGCCCCAGCATTTT. The chain couples TRBV15 to TRBJ1-5; D unresolved. This CDR3 has 15 amino acids. Germline V gene data show CDR1 as LNHNV and CDR2 as YYDKDF (reference sequence). The V end was cut by 3 bases, the J end by 0 bases, with 9 bases between.

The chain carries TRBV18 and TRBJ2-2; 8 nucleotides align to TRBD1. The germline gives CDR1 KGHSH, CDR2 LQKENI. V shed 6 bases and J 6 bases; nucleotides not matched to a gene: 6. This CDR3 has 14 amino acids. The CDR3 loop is CASSDRELAGELFF. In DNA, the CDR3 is TGTGCCAGCTCGGACAGGGAGTTGGCCGGGGAGCTGTTTTTT. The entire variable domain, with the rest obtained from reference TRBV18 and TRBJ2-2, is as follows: NAGVMQNPRHLVRRRGQEARLRCSPMKGHSHVYWYRQLPEEGLKFMVYLQKENIIDESGMPKERFSAEFPKEGPSILRIQQVVRGDSAAYFCASSDRELAGELFFGEGSRLTVL.

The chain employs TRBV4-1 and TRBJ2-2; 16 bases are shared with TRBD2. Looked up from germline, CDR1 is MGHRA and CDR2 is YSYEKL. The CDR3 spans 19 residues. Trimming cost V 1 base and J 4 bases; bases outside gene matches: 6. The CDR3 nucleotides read TGCGCCAGCAGCCAAGTGGGACTAGCGGGGGGGCTGAGCACCGGGGAGCTGTTTTTT. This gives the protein CASSQVGLAGGLSTGELFF.

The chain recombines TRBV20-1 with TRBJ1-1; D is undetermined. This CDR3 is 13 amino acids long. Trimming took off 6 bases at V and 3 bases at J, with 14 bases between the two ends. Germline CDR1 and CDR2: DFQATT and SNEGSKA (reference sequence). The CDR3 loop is CSASLDAYTEAFF. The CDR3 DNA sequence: TGCAGTGCAAGTTTGGATGCGTACACTGAAGCTTTCTTT.

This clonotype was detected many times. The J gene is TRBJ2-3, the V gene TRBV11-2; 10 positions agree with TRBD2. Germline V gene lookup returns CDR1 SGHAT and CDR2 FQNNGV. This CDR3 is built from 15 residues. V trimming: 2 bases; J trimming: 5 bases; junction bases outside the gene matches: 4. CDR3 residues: CASSLQRGGKDTQYF. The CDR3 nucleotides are TGTGCCAGCAGCTTACAGCGGGGGGGCAAAGATACGCAGTATTTT.

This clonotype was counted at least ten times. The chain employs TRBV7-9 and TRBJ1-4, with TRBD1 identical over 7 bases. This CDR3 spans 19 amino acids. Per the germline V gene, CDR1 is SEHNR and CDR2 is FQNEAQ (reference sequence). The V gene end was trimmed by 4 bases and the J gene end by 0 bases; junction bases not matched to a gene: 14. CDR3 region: CASSSDGRDRQPTNEKLFF. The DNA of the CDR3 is TGTGCCAGCAGCTCCGACGGACGGGACAGACAACCAACTAATGAAAAACTGTTTTTT.

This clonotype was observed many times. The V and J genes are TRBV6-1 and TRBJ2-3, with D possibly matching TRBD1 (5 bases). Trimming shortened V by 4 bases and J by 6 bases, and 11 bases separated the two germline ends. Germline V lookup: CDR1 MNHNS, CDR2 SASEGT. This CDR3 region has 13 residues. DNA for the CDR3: TGTGCCAGCAGTGGCCAGGGTTACGATACGCAGTATTTT. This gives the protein CASSGQGYDTQYF.

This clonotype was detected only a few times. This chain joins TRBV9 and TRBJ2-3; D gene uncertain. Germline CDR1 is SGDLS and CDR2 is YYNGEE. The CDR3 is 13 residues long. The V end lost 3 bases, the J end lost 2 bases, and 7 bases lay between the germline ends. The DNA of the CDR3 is TGTGCCAGCAGCGCTCGCTACACAGATACGCAGTATTTT. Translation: CASSARYTDTQYF.

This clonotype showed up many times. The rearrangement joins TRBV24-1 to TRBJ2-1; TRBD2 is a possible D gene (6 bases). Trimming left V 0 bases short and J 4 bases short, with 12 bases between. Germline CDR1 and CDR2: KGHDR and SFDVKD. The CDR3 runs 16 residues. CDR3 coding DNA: TGTGCCACCAGTGATTTGCGCGGGGACTCGTACAATGAGCAGTTCTTC. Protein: CATSDLRGDSYNEQFF.

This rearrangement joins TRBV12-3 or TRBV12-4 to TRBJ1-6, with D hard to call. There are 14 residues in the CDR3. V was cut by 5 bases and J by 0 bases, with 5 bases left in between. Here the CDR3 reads CASSTGSYNSPLHF. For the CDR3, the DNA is TGTGCCAGCAGTACCGGCTCCTATAATTCACCCCTCCACTTT.

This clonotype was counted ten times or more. This CDR3 is CASSTGPDYEQYF. DNA of the CDR3: TGTGCCAGCAGCACCGGACCCGACTACGAGCAGTACTTC. The rearrangement links TRBV5-6 to TRBJ2-7, with D uncertain. Trimming pared 4 bases from V and 3 bases from J, leaving 11 bases between. The germline V gene encodes CDR1 SGHDT and CDR2 YYEEEE. The CDR3 runs to 13 residues.

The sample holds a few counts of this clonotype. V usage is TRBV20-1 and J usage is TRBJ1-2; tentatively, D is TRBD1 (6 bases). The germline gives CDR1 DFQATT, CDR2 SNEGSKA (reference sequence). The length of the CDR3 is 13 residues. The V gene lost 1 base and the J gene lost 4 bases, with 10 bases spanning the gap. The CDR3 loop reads CSARGAGVYGYTF. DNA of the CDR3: TGCAGTGCTAGAGGTGCAGGGGTCTATGGCTACACCTTC.

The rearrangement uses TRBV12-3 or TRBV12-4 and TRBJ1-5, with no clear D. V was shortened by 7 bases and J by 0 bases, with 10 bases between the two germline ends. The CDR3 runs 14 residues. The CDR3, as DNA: TGTGCCAGCACCATACACGATAGCAATCAGCCCCAGCATTTT. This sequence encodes CASTIHDSNQPQHF.